The 11 T cell receptor beta chains reported below all come from one sample, sequenced in a study of T cell repertoires in cytomegalovirus infection. TCRdb processed the reads anew with MiXCR; each CDR3 protein has one entry. The sample holds 150,000 to 200,000 distinct CDR3 sequences, roughly 27% seen once. Sequenced material: PBMCs. These receptors were collected from a human donor in good health (CMV status not recorded). Some clones in this sample may be carry-over from other donors' samples.

This clonotype was found a few times. The V gene is TRBV7-6, the J gene TRBJ2-1; TRBD1 aligns across 8 bases. Per the germline V gene, CDR1 is SGHVS and CDR2 is FNYEAQ. CDR3 size: 14 residues. V lost 5 bases to trimming and J lost 5 bases; unmatched junction nucleotides: 5. The DNA for the CDR3 is TGTGCCAGCAGCCAGGGACAGGCCAACAATGAGCAGTTCTTC. This sequence encodes CASSQGQANNEQFF.

Points on this clonotype: Its ends do not fully match the called genes, so a read error is possible. This chain uses TRBV2 with TRBJ2-7; D perhaps matches TRBD1 (6 bases). This CDR3 is built from 12 residues. Germline CDR1 reads SNHLY; CDR2 reads FYNNEI. The CDR3 sequence: CASSEGTPEPYF. The CDR3 DNA is TGTGCCAGCAGTGAGGGGACACCAGAGCCGTACTTC. Combining the CDR3 with reference TRBV2 and TRBJ2-7 gives the whole variable domain EPEVTQTPSHQVTQMGQEVILRCVPISNHLYFYWYRQILGQKVEFLVSFYNNEISEKSEIFDDQFSVERPDGSNFTLKIRSTKLEDSAMYFCASSEGTPEPYFGPGTRLTVT.

The gene calls are TRBV20-1 and TRBJ1-2; D is ambiguous. V shed 0 bases and J shed 4 bases, with 9 bases lying between them. CDR1 is DFQATT, CDR2 SNEGSKA, per germline (reference sequence). The CDR3 is made up of 13 amino acids. The CDR3 loop is CSARDGTVYGYTF. The CDR3, as DNA: TGCAGTGCTAGAGATGGTACGGTCTATGGCTACACCTTC.

This clonotype appeared once. This chain links TRBV7-4 with TRBJ2-7, with TRBD1 matching 7 bases. The CDR3 extends over 13 amino acids. V shed 3 bases, J shed 3 bases, and the junction held 2 bases outside the gene matches. Germline CDR1 SGHVT, CDR2 SQSDAQ. The CDR3 coding sequence is TGTGCCAGCAGCTTGTGGACAGGCTACGAGCAGTACTTC. It encodes CASSLWTGYEQYF.

This clonotype was counted only a few times. V and J are TRBV2 and TRBJ1-1; D is unresolved. CDR1 SNHLY and CDR2 FYNNEI come from the germline V gene. This CDR3 is 14 amino acids long. With 1 base removed from V and 4 bases from J, the gap between germline ends came to 10 bases. CDR3 residues: CASSEVGLGTEAFF. The CDR3, as DNA: TGTGCCAGCAGTGAAGTAGGGTTGGGCACTGAAGCTTTCTTT.

The V call is TRBV20-1, the J call TRBJ2-5; 13 bases match TRBD2. With V trimmed by 5 bases and J by 0 bases, 9 bases remained unmatched. The CDR3 has 17 amino acids. Germline values: CDR1 DFQATT, CDR2 SNEGSKA (reference sequence). The DNA for the CDR3 is TGCAGTGCTCAGAGGGCTACTAGCGGGGGGGACCAAGAGACCCAGTACTTC. Translation gives CSAQRATSGGDQETQYF.

The chain recombines TRBV6-1 with TRBJ2-3, with D possibly matching TRBD1 (5 bases). The CDR3 spans 15 residues. Trimming shortened V by 2 bases and J by 5 bases, and 14 bases separated the two germline ends. Germline V gene sequence: CDR1 MNHNS, CDR2 SASEGT. Here the CDR3 reads CASSEMRGAKDTQYF. The CDR3 DNA is TGTGCCAGCAGTGAAATGCGTGGGGCTAAAGATACGCAGTATTTT.

V is TRBV3-1 and J is TRBJ2-5, with 8 bases fitting TRBD2. The CDR3 is made up of 16 amino acids. Germline-derived CDR1 and CDR2 are LGHDT and YNNKEL (reference sequence). The V segment lost 4 bases and the J segment 1 base; nucleotides outside the gene matches: 8. CDR3 sequence: CASSRLSGARQETQYF. The CDR3 DNA sequence: TGTGCCAGCAGCCGACTTAGCGGGGCCCGCCAAGAGACCCAGTACTTC.

Comment on this clonotype: One end of the junction varies from germline; a read error may be responsible. Written as DNA, the CDR3 is TGCGCCTGCAGCTTACCCGGACAGGGGTCCACTGAAGCTTTCTTT. Amino acid sequence: CACSLPGQGSTEAFF. The chain employs TRBV5-1 and TRBJ1-1; TRBD1 aligns across 9 bases. The CDR3 covers 15 residues. The germline V gene has CDR1 SGHRS and CDR2 YFSETQ. Full variable domain (missing parts from reference TRBV5-1 and TRBJ1-1): KAGVTQTPRYLIKTRGQQVTLSCSPISGHRSVSWYQQTPGQGLQFLFEYFSETQRNKGNFPGRFSGRQFSNSRSEMNVSTLELGDSALYLCACSLPGQGSTEAFFGQGTRLTVV.

This clonotype was seen many times. This chain links TRBV28 with TRBJ1-1, with unresolved D. Germline V CDR1 and CDR2: MDHEN, SYDVKM. CDR3 size: 13 residues. Deletions cut 2 bases from V and 6 bases from J, with 10 bases between. CDR3 bases: TGTGCCAGCAGTTTACGGGGTAGCGCTGAAGCTTTCTTT. As protein: CASSLRGSAEAFF.

This clonotype was detected many times. This chain connects TRBV7-8 to TRBJ2-1; the D gene is possibly TRBD2 (6 bases). CDR1 SGHVS and CDR2 FQNEAQ come from the germline V gene. With 2 bases removed from V and 0 bases from J, the gap between germline ends came to 23 bases. The CDR3 runs 20 residues. The CDR3 sequence: CASSLFTDQGLLNSYNEQFF. In DNA form, the CDR3 reads TGTGCCAGCAGCTTATTCACCGACCAGGGACTCCTAAACTCCTACAATGAGCAGTTCTTC.